Following are 20 T cell receptor beta chains from one sample sequenced in a study of technical replicates of blood from several donors. The repertoire was sequenced with immunoSEQ multiplex PCR; TCRdb's copy has only in-frame clones and lacks some. There are approximately 70,000 clones in the sample; around 94% occur only once, and approximately 0.38% lies in the top ten. The sample was T cells isolated from PBMCs. The receptors shown here come from a human donor in good health.

This chain uses TRBV5-1 with TRBJ2-2, with 12 positions matching TRBD1. CDR1 SGHRS and CDR2 YFSETQ come from the germline V gene. V shed 2 bases and J 3 bases; nucleotides not matched to a gene: 5. This CDR3 comprises 17 residues. The CDR3 sequence is CASSLGTGGLDTGELFF. The CDR3 DNA sequence: TGCGCCAGCAGCTTAGGGACAGGGGGCCTCGACACCGGGGAGCTGTTTTTT.

The chain recombines TRBV30 with TRBJ2-7; 8 bases fit TRBD1. Germline V CDR1 and CDR2: GTSNPN, SVGIG (reference sequence). This CDR3 is 14 amino acids long. J was trimmed by 6 bases and V by 0 bases; bases with no gene match: 7. The CDR3 spells CAWSVAKGQAEQYF. The CDR3, as DNA: TGTGCCTGGAGTGTCGCAAAGGGACAGGCCGAGCAGTACTTC.

The gene calls are TRBV19 and TRBJ1-4, with 7 bases aligning to TRBD1. Germline V gene sequence: CDR1 LNHDA, CDR2 SQIVND (reference sequence). V shed 3 bases, J shed 3 bases, and the junction held 7 bases outside the gene matches. The CDR3 is made up of 16 amino acids. The CDR3 DNA reads as TGTGCCAGTAGTATCGGACAGGTCCGGCCTAATGAAAAACTGTTTTTT. It translates to CASSIGQVRPNEKLFF.

The chain recombines TRBV11-2 with TRBJ1-1; D is possibly TRBD1 (5 bases). V lost 5 bases, J lost 2 bases, and 9 bases lay in between. The CDR3 has 13 residues. CDR1 and CDR2 (germline): SGHAT, FQNNGV. CDR3 loop: CASSPGKNTEAFF. CDR3 DNA: TGTGCCAGCAGCCCAGGGAAAAACACTGAAGCTTTCTTT.

In its sample, this clone was seen once. The genes are TRBV2 and TRBJ1-1; the match to TRBD1 covers 10 bases. The trim removed 5 bases at V and 4 bases at J, leaving 1 base unmatched. The germline CDR1 and CDR2 sequences are SNHLY and FYNNEI. The CDR3 is made up of 13 amino acids. Written as DNA, the CDR3 is TGTGCCAGCAGTAGGGACAGGGGCACTGAAGCTTTCTTT. It yields the protein CASSRDRGTEAFF.

The CDR3 region has the DNA TGTGCCAGCAACGAAGCGGGAGAACCCCCCGGGGAGCTGTTTTTT. Translation: CASNEAGEPPGELFF. This chain joins TRBV6-1 and TRBJ2-2; 8 nucleotides align to TRBD2. This CDR3 is 15 amino acids long. The ends lost 7 bases at V and 6 bases at J; junction bases unmatched: 10. Germline V gives CDR1 MNHNS, CDR2 SASEGT.

The CDR3 nucleotides read TGTGCCAGCAGCTTAGGTGGCTCAGGTAGACAATACACAGATACGCAGTATTTT. Encoded protein: CASSLGGSGRQYTDTQYF. This rearrangement joins TRBV7-9 to TRBJ2-3; no clear D. V was trimmed by 1 base and J by 2 bases, leaving 19 bases between them. Germline-derived CDR1 and CDR2 are SEHNR and FQNEAQ (reference sequence). The length of the CDR3 is 18 residues. Based on the CDR3 plus reference TRBV7-9 and TRBJ2-3, the full variable domain is DTGVSQNPRHKITKRGQNVTFRCDPISEHNRLYWYRQTLGQGPEFLTYFQNEAQLEKSRLLSDRFSAERPKGSFSTLEIQRTEQGDSAMYLCASSLGGSGRQYTDTQYFGPGTRLTVL.

CDR3 amino acids: CASSPRLAGAMETQYF. In nucleotides, the CDR3 is TGTGCCAGCAGCCCCCGGCTAGCGGGAGCCATGGAGACCCAGTACTTC. This sequence joins TRBV13 and TRBJ2-5, with TRBD2 matching over 10 bases. Germline V gene sequence: CDR1 PRHDT, CDR2 FYEKMQ (reference sequence). Trimming cost V 5 bases and J 5 bases; bases outside gene matches: 11. The CDR3 contains 16 residues.

The V call is TRBV7-5, the J call TRBJ2-7; the table's D gene call, TRBD2, was not cross checked with the DNA. TRBV7-5 has pseudogene status. There are 19 residues in the CDR3. The chain's CDR3 is CARKRGRGLAGDQEGEQYF. The CDR3 DNA is TGTGCCAGAAAAAGGGGAAGGGGACTAGCGGGAGATCAGGAAGGCGAGCAGTACTTC.

The rearrangement links TRBV30 to TRBJ2-1, with TRBD2 identical over 13 bases. Trimming removed 3 bases from V and 6 bases from J; junction bases left unmatched: 5. Germline V lookup: CDR1 GTSNPN, CDR2 SVGIG (reference sequence). The CDR3 loop spans 15 amino acids. The CDR3 region is CAWRRTSGSPNEQFF. The DNA for the CDR3 is TGTGCCTGGAGGAGGACTAGCGGGAGTCCCAATGAGCAGTTCTTC.

V is TRBV27 and J is TRBJ1-2; TRBD1 agrees at 10 bases. This CDR3 is 17 amino acids long. Unmatched junction bases numbered 10, after V lost 6 bases and J lost 0 bases. Germline CDR1 and CDR2: MNHEY and SMNVEV (reference sequence). Here the CDR3 DNA reads TGTGCCAGCAGCCTAGAGGGACAGGGGCTAACTAACTATGGCTACACCTTC. Its translation is CASSLEGQGLTNYGYTF.

This sequence joins TRBV7-2 and TRBJ1-3, with 7 bases matching TRBD1. The ends lost 3 bases at V and 2 bases at J; junction bases unmatched: 4. Germline V lookup: CDR1 SGHTA, CDR2 FQGNSA. This CDR3 contains 15 residues. As DNA, the CDR3 is TGTGCCAGCAGCTTTCAAGGGGGCGCTGGAAACACCATATATTTT. The encoded protein is CASSFQGGAGNTIYF.

CDR3 sequence reads: CASSQVRSYGTEAFF. CDR3 DNA: TGCGCCAGCAGCCAAGTTAGATCTTATGGCACTGAAGCTTTCTTT. This chain connects TRBV4-1 to TRBJ1-1, with D uncertain. V was trimmed by 1 base and J by 4 bases, leaving 13 bases between them. The V gene's germline CDR1 is MGHRA and CDR2 YSYEKL. The length of the CDR3 is 15 residues.

The V gene is TRBV7-2, the J gene TRBJ1-1; 7 bases align to TRBD1. The CDR3 is 14 amino acids. V was clipped by 5 bases and J by 0 bases; unmatched bases: 3. Germline V gives CDR1 SGHTA, CDR2 FQGNSA. This CDR3 is CASSLRGMNTEAFF. CDR3 in DNA: TGTGCCAGCAGCCTCAGGGGGATGAACACTGAAGCTTTCTTT.

The chain couples TRBV20-1 to TRBJ2-1; D not resolved. Between the trimmed V and J ends, which lost 5 bases and 5 bases, there was a span of 7 bases. From germline, CDR1 is DFQATT and CDR2 SNEGSKA (reference sequence). The CDR3 runs 11 residues. The CDR3 coding sequence is TGCAGTGCTGGGCCGCACAATGAGCAGTTCTTC. It specifies CSAGPHNEQFF.

The gene calls are TRBV18 and TRBJ1-2, with TRBD1 matching over 7 bases. Looked up from germline, CDR1 is KGHSH and CDR2 is LQKENI. Unmatched junction bases numbered 4, after V lost 3 bases and J lost 3 bases. The CDR3 covers 14 residues. The CDR3 nucleotides read TGTGCCAGCTCACCGACAACAGGGGACTATGGCTACACCTTC. Amino acids: CASSPTTGDYGYTF.

The V call is TRBV29-1, the J call TRBJ2-7; D perhaps matches TRBD1 (5 bases). Per the germline V gene, CDR1 is SQVTM and CDR2 is ANQGSEA. This CDR3 has 12 residues. Trimming left V 6 bases short and J 2 bases short, with 11 bases between. This CDR3 reads CSVQGGTYEQYF. In DNA form, the CDR3 reads TGCAGCGTGCAGGGTGGAACCTACGAGCAGTACTTC.

The V gene is TRBV5-1, the J gene TRBJ2-7, with D tentatively TRBD2 (6 bases). The CDR3 has 14 residues. Germline assignment: CDR1 SGHRS and CDR2 YFSETQ. V was clipped by 10 bases and J by 0 bases, with 17 bases between them. In nucleotides, the CDR3 is TGCGCCGGGCACCCGGGGCGGGACTCCTACGAGCAGTACTTC. It specifies CAGHPGRDSYEQYF.

The rearrangement links TRBV11-3 to TRBJ1-3; D remains ambiguous. Trimming stripped 2 bases from V and 1 base from J, with 6 bases between. The CDR3 consists of 14 residues. CDR1 is SGHNT and CDR2 is YENEEA in the germline V gene. CDR3 sequence reads: CASSLSSSGNTIYF. CDR3 DNA: TGTGCCAGCAGCTTAAGCTCTTCTGGAAACACCATATATTTT.

The chain joins TRBV7-7 to TRBJ2-5; 13 positions match TRBD2. V was pared by 5 bases and J by 4 bases, with 4 bases of the junction left unmatched. The CDR3 extends over 15 amino acids. Germline CDR1 SSHAT, CDR2 FNYEAQ (reference sequence). CDR3 protein: CASSRTSGRGETQYF. In DNA, the CDR3 is TGTGCCAGCAGCCGGACTAGCGGGAGAGGAGAGACCCAGTACTTC. The full variable domain, with the rest looked up from reference TRBV7-7 and TRBJ2-5, is GAGVSQSPRYKVTKRGQDVTLRCDPISSHATLYWYQQALGQGPEFLTYFNYEAQPDKSGLPSDRFSAERPEGSISTLTIQRTEQRDSAMYRCASSRTSGRGETQYFGPGTRLLVL.